These 30 T cell receptor beta chains were all obtained from the same sample, sequenced in a study of molecular identifiers for immune sequencing clone quantification. TCRdb passed the PCR reads through MiXCR, listing each CDR3 protein once. The sample includes fewer than 350,000 distinct CDR3 sequences, over 20% of them seen just once. The material sequenced was naive CD8+ T cells from blood, with Jurkat cell RNA spiked in. Subset specified: FACS-sorted CD8+CD4-CCR7+CD45RA+ naive T cells. The receptors come from a human donor in good health. Some libraries in this study had Jurkat cell RNA spiked in.

A few counts support this clonotype. The V and J genes are TRBV5-1 and TRBJ2-7, with 15 nucleotides matching TRBD2. Germline CDR1 SGHRS, CDR2 YFSETQ. V trimming: 3 bases; J trimming: 0 bases; junction bases outside the gene matches: 4. This CDR3 has 17 amino acids. The CDR3 loop is CASSSGTSGRSSYEQYF. CDR3 coding DNA: TGCGCCAGCAGCTCCGGGACTAGCGGGAGGAGCTCCTACGAGCAGTACTTC.

In this sample, this clonotype turned up many times. The rearrangement joins TRBV7-8 to TRBJ2-1; D may be TRBD1 (5 bases). The CDR3 runs 13 residues. Germline CDR1 is SGHVS and CDR2 is FQNEAQ. The V end lost 5 bases, the J end lost 9 bases, and 14 bases lay between the germline ends. The CDR3 bases are TGTGCCAGCAGCCCGGCGGCAGGGCCTGAGCAGTTCTTC. The encoded protein is CASSPAAGPEQFF.

This clonotype was recorded many times. The chain employs TRBV5-1 and TRBJ2-3, with 10 bases fitting TRBD2. The CDR3 runs 16 residues. Germline V lookup: CDR1 SGHRS, CDR2 YFSETQ. Trimming removed 1 base from V and 3 bases from J; junction bases left unmatched: 5. This chain's CDR3 is CASSLSTSGETDTQYF. The CDR3 bases are TGCGCCAGCAGCTTGTCTACTAGCGGGGAAACAGATACGCAGTATTTT.

J is TRBJ2-3 and V is TRBV7-9; the match to TRBD1 covers 12 bases. V trimming: 5 bases; J trimming: 1 base; junction bases outside the gene matches: 16. Germline V CDR1 and CDR2: SEHNR, FQNEAQ (reference sequence). This CDR3 has 20 residues. The CDR3 loop reads CASSATPGQGAFRGTDTQYF. In DNA, the CDR3 is TGTGCCAGCAGCGCAACCCCGGGACAGGGGGCATTTCGGGGCACAGATACGCAGTATTTT.

V usage is TRBV3-1 and J usage is TRBJ2-7; 9 nucleotides line up with TRBD1. This CDR3 has 15 amino acids. Trimming took 4 bases from V and 6 from J; bases not matched to a gene: 10. Germline V gene lookup returns CDR1 LGHDT and CDR2 YNNKEL (reference sequence). The CDR3 DNA reads as TGTGCCAGCAGCCCCCTCCGGACAGGGGCTGGCGAGCAGTACTTC. This gives the protein CASSPLRTGAGEQYF.

This clonotype came up a few times. This chain joins TRBV24-1 and TRBJ2-7, with D perhaps TRBD2 (6 bases). Germline V lookup: CDR1 KGHDR, CDR2 SFDVKD. V was shortened by 3 bases and J by 3 bases, with 11 bases between the two germline ends. The CDR3 covers 14 residues. CDR3: CATSDTGLIYEQYF. The CDR3 nucleotides are TGTGCCACCAGTGATACGGGACTGATCTACGAGCAGTACTTC.

Worth noting for this clonotype: A read error is possible here, since a much larger clone lies one base away. This chain connects TRBV5-3 to TRBJ2-3, with 8 positions matching TRBD1. Near its end, the DNA agrees better with TRBJ1-5, so the J call may be wrong. TRBV5-3 is an open reading frame whose function is uncertain. The CDR3 totals 16 residues. The CDR3 sequence: CASSSRTGSIADTQHF. As DNA, the CDR3 is TGTGCCAGCAGCTCCCGGACAGGGTCAATCGCAGATACGCAGCATTTT.

Worth noting for this clonotype: In this CDR3 the conserved last residue, phenylalanine or tryptophan, is missing, so a read error is likely. The chain recombines TRBV2 with TRBJ2-7; D is possibly TRBD2 (7 bases). With 0 bases removed from V and 2 bases from J, the gap between germline ends came to 11 bases. Germline CDR1 reads SNHLY; CDR2 reads FYNNEI. The CDR3 extends over 15 amino acids. This CDR3 reads CASSEARGGTYEQYL. As DNA, the CDR3 is TGTGCCAGCAGTGAAGCGAGGGGGGGGACCTACGAGCAGTACCTC.

This clonotype turned up a few times. The J gene is TRBJ2-7, the V gene TRBV7-9; 7 bases agree with TRBD1. The length of the CDR3 is 13 residues. Trimming at V came to 4 bases and at J to 6 bases, leaving 6 bases not matched to a gene. Germline V CDR1 and CDR2: SEHNR, FQNEAQ (reference sequence). CDR3 loop: CASSSQTGREQYF. The CDR3 DNA is TGTGCCAGCAGCTCGCAGACAGGGCGCGAGCAGTACTTC.

V usage is TRBV7-3 and J usage is TRBJ2-1, with TRBD2 matching 7 bases. Germline CDR1 reads SGHTA; CDR2 reads FQGTGA. The V and J ends lost 1 base and 5 bases, in that order; junction bases with no gene match: 2. The CDR3 length is 14 residues. The CDR3 DNA follows: TGTGCCAGCAGCTTAATGGGGGGGAACAATGAGCAGTTCTTC. It codes for CASSLMGGNNEQFF.

A note on this clonotype: A much larger clone is a single base away; this may be a read error. The chain couples TRBV20-1 to TRBJ2-3; 13 positions agree with TRBD2. Germline-derived CDR1 and CDR2 are DFQATT and SNEGSKA (reference sequence). There are 18 residues in the CDR3. The CDR3 DNA reads as TGCGGTGCTAGAGATCCACTAGCGGGGGGGCCCCACACAGATACGCAGTATTTT. Translation gives CGARDPLAGGPHTDTQYF.

This clonotype was counted many times. V usage is TRBV20-1 and J usage is TRBJ2-7; 7 bases map to TRBD2. Trimming removed 0 bases from V and 0 bases from J; junction bases left unmatched: 5. Germline assignment: CDR1 DFQATT and CDR2 SNEGSKA (reference sequence). This CDR3 comprises 15 residues. Here the CDR3 reads CSARDSRGSSYEQYF. For the CDR3, the DNA is TGCAGTGCTAGAGATAGTCGCGGGAGCTCCTACGAGCAGTACTTC.

The sample holds many counts of this clonotype. The chain employs TRBV28 and TRBJ2-1, with TRBD2 as a possible D gene (6 bases). The germline V gene has CDR1 MDHEN and CDR2 SYDVKM. CDR3 size: 13 residues. Trimming stripped 6 bases from V and 12 bases from J, with 18 bases between. The CDR3 coding sequence is TGTGCCAGCAGCACCGGGGGAGTGCAGGGGCAGTTCTTC. Amino acids: CASSTGGVQGQFF.

This clonotype was detected only a few times. V gene TRBV6-2 or TRBV6-3 combines with J gene TRBJ2-6, with 8 bases that match TRBD1. Per germline, CDR1 MNHEY and CDR2 SVGEGT. The CDR3 covers 20 residues. After removal of 2 bases from V and 0 bases from J, the junction contained 12 bases not matched to a gene. CDR3 sequence: CASSYIRQGSTFSGANVLTF. CDR3 DNA sequence: TGTGCCAGCAGTTACATACGACAGGGGTCAACCTTCTCTGGGGCCAACGTCCTGACTTTC.

At least ten counts were recorded for this clonotype. The genes are TRBV6-6 and TRBJ2-3; 9 positions match TRBD2. CDR3 size: 18 residues. The ends lost 6 bases at V and 1 base at J; junction bases unmatched: 14. From germline, CDR1 is MNHNY and CDR2 SVGAGI (reference sequence). CDR3 amino acids: CASSPTVSSGDGTDTQYF. The CDR3 bases are TGTGCCAGCAGCCCCACGGTTTCTAGCGGGGACGGCACAGATACGCAGTATTTT.

Note on this clonotype: The CDR3 carries no conserved terminal phenylalanine or tryptophan, so it likely arises from a read error. The chain recombines TRBV5-1 with TRBJ1-1; possibly TRBD1 for D (6 bases). V lost 2 bases and J lost 4, with 15 bases in between. CDR3 length equals 15 residues. The germline CDR1 and CDR2 sequences are SGHRS and YFSETQ. CDR3 amino acids: CASSFHRRGSTEAFS. The CDR3 DNA is TGCGCCAGCAGCTTTCACCGCAGGGGATCCACTGAAGCTTTCTCT.

This rearrangement joins TRBV19 to TRBJ2-7; TRBD1 or TRBD2 may be the D gene (5 bases each). The CDR3 covers 14 residues. Germline CDR1 LNHDA, CDR2 SQIVND (reference sequence). The V end lost 7 bases, the J end lost 6 bases, and 19 bases lay between the germline ends. The DNA of the CDR3 is TGTGCCAGTACTACTCACACCGGGACCGCCGAGCAGTACTTC. Its protein product is CASTTHTGTAEQYF.

This clonotype was detected ten times or more. The rearrangement links TRBV4-3 to TRBJ2-2, with D uncertain. Between the trimmed V and J ends, which lost 6 bases and 5 bases, there was a span of 16 bases. The CDR3 contains 15 residues. The germline V gene encodes CDR1 LGHNA and CDR2 YSLEER. The CDR3 bases are TGCGCCAGCAGGCAGCTTGGTGAGGATACCGGGGAGCTGTTTTTT. It codes for CASRQLGEDTGELFF.

This clonotype was observed a handful of times. Here the CDR3 reads CASMDTGELFF. The CDR3 bases are TGTGCCAGTATGGACACCGGGGAGCTGTTTTTT. The rearrangement joins TRBV27 to TRBJ2-2; unclear D gene. Trimming pared 9 bases from V and 3 bases from J, leaving 5 bases between. This CDR3 has 11 amino acids. Germline CDR1 reads MNHEY; CDR2 reads SMNVEV (reference sequence).

Remarks on this clonotype: With a much larger clone just one base away, this may be a read error. The conserved final phenylalanine or tryptophan is absent from the CDR3, which likely points to a read error. The chain employs TRBV5-1 and TRBJ2-7; a weak D match, TRBD1 (5 bases). Trimming removed 5 bases from V and 5 bases from J, with 11 bases in between. This CDR3 comprises 12 residues. Germline loops: CDR1 SGHRS, CDR2 YFSETQ. The CDR3 region is CASSGHTHEQYS. For the CDR3, the DNA is TGCGCCAGCAGTGGACATACCCACGAGCAGTACTCC.

This clonotype has ten or more counts. The chain combines TRBV4-1 with TRBJ2-1, with D possibly being TRBD1 (5 bases). The germline V gene encodes CDR1 MGHRA and CDR2 YSYEKL. The CDR3 contains 13 residues. Trimming stripped 5 bases from V and 7 bases from J, with 12 bases between. CDR3 DNA: TGCGCCAGCAGCGGTGACAGCAGGAATGAGCAGTTCTTC. It is translated as CASSGDSRNEQFF.

V usage is TRBV28 and J usage is TRBJ2-3, with 8 nucleotides matching TRBD1. Germline loops: CDR1 MDHEN, CDR2 SYDVKM. Trimming at V came to 5 bases and at J to 5 bases, leaving 9 bases not matched to a gene. The CDR3 has 15 amino acids. The CDR3 here is CASSPGQGGIDTQYF. The CDR3, as DNA: TGTGCCAGCAGTCCCGGACAGGGCGGGATAGATACGCAGTATTTT.

This clonotype has ten or more counts. V usage is TRBV7-9 and J usage is TRBJ2-1; D might be TRBD2 (6 bases). V lost 1 base, J lost 4 bases, and 11 bases lay in between. In germline, CDR1 is SEHNR, CDR2 FQNEAQ (reference sequence). The CDR3 length is 15 residues. The CDR3 DNA sequence: TGTGCCAGCAGCTTAGGGGGGGAGGTATACAATGAGCAGTTCTTC. It translates to CASSLGGEVYNEQFF.

V and J are TRBV27 and TRBJ1-5; 7 bases fit TRBD1. The CDR3 has 18 residues. CDR1 and CDR2 from the germline V gene are MNHEY and SMNVEV (reference sequence). V lost 7 bases, J lost 0 bases, and 15 bases stayed unmatched. CDR3 bases: TGTGCCAGCAAACCACTTAGCGGGACAGCTATTAGCAATCAGCCCCAGCATTTT. Protein product: CASKPLSGTAISNQPQHF.

This clonotype was counted many times. CDR3 in amino acids: CASSQDTGVTQPQHF. The DNA of the CDR3 is TGCGCCAGCAGCCAAGATACCGGGGTCACGCAGCCCCAGCATTTT. J is TRBJ1-5 and V is TRBV4-3; no firm D call. V lost 0 bases to trimming and J lost 7 bases, with 13 bases between them. The CDR3 length is 15 residues. Per germline, CDR1 LGHNA and CDR2 YSLEER.

Turning to this clonotype: The junction departs from the called germline gene at one end, perhaps through a read error. This chain connects TRBV7-3 to TRBJ2-1; D is uncertain. The CDR3 totals 13 residues. Germline lookup yields CDR1 SGHTA and CDR2 FQGTGA. The CDR3 DNA sequence: TGTGCCAGCAGCTTACTCTCCCATCATGAGCAGCTCTTC. Translated, it gives CASSLLSHHEQLF. The whole variable domain, remainder taken from reference TRBV7-3 and TRBJ2-1, is GAGVSQTPSNKVTEKGKYVELRCDPISGHTALYWYRQSLGQGPEFLIYFQGTGAADDSGLPNDRFFAVRPEGSVSTLKIQRTERGDSAVYLCASSLLSHHEQLFGPGTRLTVL.

This clonotype occurred many times. This chain uses TRBV23-1 with TRBJ2-2, with a possible D match to TRBD2 (6 bases). TRBV23-1 is an ORF for which the function is uncertain. Trimming stripped 0 bases from V and 5 bases from J, with 16 bases between. The CDR3 runs 17 residues. The CDR3 loop is CASSQSKGGVRTGELFF. CDR3 sequence (DNA): TGCGCCAGCAGTCAATCAAAAGGAGGGGTGAGGACCGGGGAGCTGTTTTTT.

This chain joins TRBV24-1 and TRBJ2-3; D is perhaps TRBD1 (6 bases). Germline CDR1 and CDR2: KGHDR and SFDVKD. This CDR3 region has 16 residues. Trimming took 2 bases from V and 2 from J, leaving 13 bases between them. CDR3 residues: CATSDSGGGVTDTQYF. The CDR3 DNA sequence: TGTGCCACCAGTGATTCTGGGGGCGGTGTCACAGATACGCAGTATTTT.

This clonotype has a count of ten or more. The chain joins TRBV12-3 or TRBV12-4 to TRBJ2-2; 7 nucleotides agree with TRBD1. This CDR3 contains 15 residues. With 6 bases clipped from V and 3 bases from J, the junction kept 7 bases outside the gene matches. CDR3 nucleotides: TGTGCCAGCAGACCGACAGGGTGGCACACCGGGGAGCTGTTTTTT. Its protein is CASRPTGWHTGELFF.

Details on this clonotype: One junction end does not reproduce the germline sequence, and a read error may be involved. The chain has TRBV2 and TRBJ2-3; 8 bases are a match to TRBD2. The CDR3 totals 17 residues. The germline gives CDR1 SNHLY, CDR2 FYNNEI. CDR3 in amino acids: CASSEVISGGRPDTEYF. CDR3 bases: TGTGCCAGCAGTGAGGTGATCAGCGGGGGCCGCCCGGATACGGAGTATTTT.